Listed here is a single TCR beta chain. The patients chosen for sequencing had shown expansion of CD8+CD57+ cells (detected by flow cytometry). Every one of the patients had aplastic anemia (severe, acquired). The sample belongs to a study of CD8+CD57+ T cells in acquired aplastic anemia. The wider study: CD4+ and CD8+ cells, once sorted, gave DNA averaging approximately 3.3 ug.

Template material for TCR beta VDJ and CDR3 profiling consisted of genomic DNA. MiXCR was run by TCRdb on the reads, yielding one entry per CDR3 protein. The sample includes approximately 250,000 distinct CDR3 sequences, roughly 82% of them seen just once. V gave up 3 bases and J gave up 5 bases; unmatched junction bases: 6. The CDR3 runs 15 residues. Germline CDR1 is SNHLY and CDR2 is FYNNEI. The clonotype originates from a human donor with aplastic anemia. The J gene is TRBJ2-3, the V gene TRBV2, with TRBD2 identical over 9 bases. The material sequenced was sorted CD4+, CD8+, or CD8+CD57+ T cells (not recorded which) from PBMCs. CDR3 in amino acids: CASSDLRGGRDTQYF. For the CDR3, the DNA is TGTGCCAGCAGTGATTTGCGGGGGGGCCGAGATACGCAGTATTTT.